This record covers a single TCR beta chain. What it binds is unknown. PCR was performed using 60 Vbeta and 13 Jbeta primers. The data were produced by immunoSEQ multiplex PCR, yet TCRdb's version contains in-frame clones alone and is incomplete. There are about 120,000 clones in the sample; approximately 78% occur only once, and 2.5% to 3.5% lies in the top ten. This specimen belongs to a study of cytomegalovirus exposure and HLA in healthy donors. General study points: Upon later analysis, HLA-associated TCR beta chains proved more clonally expanded than other, equally common chains. Accurate prediction of most subjects' HLA-A and HLA-B alleles from TCR beta sequences was reported.

The germline CDR1 and CDR2 sequences are SGHDT and YYEEEE. Trimming took 1 base from V and 6 from J; bases not matched to a gene: 13. The CDR3 spans 17 residues. The sequence came from a woman aged 30 to 39 in good health and CMV-seropositive. The V gene is TRBV5-6, the J gene TRBJ2-3; 8 nucleotides agree with TRBD2. The sample consisted of PBMCs. DNA for the CDR3: TGTGCCAGCAGCTTGTTGGTAGCGGGGCCACGGGGGGATACGCAGTATTTT. It encodes CASSLLVAGPRGDTQYF.